Following are 2 T cell receptor beta chains from one sample sequenced in a study of T cell responses to AZD1222 COVID-19 vaccine. TCRdb's table, derived via immunoSEQ multiplex PCR, lists solely in-frame clones and lacks some. The data hold approximately 120,000 clones, with approximately 90% observed a single time. The starting material was peripheral blood, obtained on day 0 of AZD1222 vaccination. All receptors come from an adult in good health.

This clone turned up a few times. The chain recombines TRBV5-1 with TRBJ2-7; 7 positions match TRBD2. The length of the CDR3 is 16 residues. J lost 2 bases, V lost 0 bases, and 8 bases had no gene match. The germline gives CDR1 SGHRS, CDR2 YFSETQ. This chain's CDR3 is CASSLAGRAGPYEQYF. The CDR3 DNA is TGCGCCAGCAGCTTGGCAGGGAGGGCAGGTCCCTACGAGCAGTACTTC. The full variable domain, rest sourced from reference TRBV5-1 and TRBJ2-7, is KAGVTQTPRYLIKTRGQQVTLSCSPISGHRSVSWYQQTPGQGLQFLFEYFSETQRNKGNFPGRFSGRQFSNSRSEMNVSTLELGDSALYLCASSLAGRAGPYEQYFGPGTRLTVT.

This chain joins TRBV3-1 (or the pseudogene TRBV3-2) and TRBJ1-6; D gene ambiguous. V shed 2 bases and J shed 9 bases, with 5 bases lying between them. Germline-derived CDR1 and CDR2 are LGHDT and YNNKEL (reference sequence). The CDR3 is 12 residues long. The CDR3 region is CASSQPRSPLHF. In DNA form, the CDR3 reads TGTGCCAGCAGCCAACCTCGTTCACCCCTCCACTTT.